A single sample is the source of the 14 T cell receptor beta chains below, sequenced in a study of T cell repertoires in cytomegalovirus infection. TCRdb called the reads again in MiXCR, with one record for every CDR3 protein. The sample holds some 270,000 distinct CDR3 sequences; about a sixth are singletons and the top ten take approximately 44%. Input material: CD8+ T cells from PBMCs. These receptors originate from a human donor in good health (CMV status not recorded). Some clones in this sample may be carry-over from other donors' samples.

The rearrangement uses TRBV2 and TRBJ2-7; D might be TRBD1 (7 bases). V lost 6 bases and J lost 5, with 23 bases in between. CDR1 and CDR2 from the germline V gene are SNHLY and FYNNEI. The CDR3 totals 16 residues. CDR3 bases: TGTGCCAGCAGGGCTAGACAGGGAGGAATCACTAACGAGCAGTACTTC. Protein product: CASRARQGGITNEQYF.

This clonotype was recorded at least ten times. The V gene is TRBV7-8, the J gene TRBJ2-1; D gene ambiguous. The germline V and J ends were trimmed by 0 bases and 6 bases, with 9 bases remaining between them. The V gene's germline CDR1 is SGHVS and CDR2 FQNEAQ. This CDR3 is built from 14 residues. The CDR3 spells CASSLARVINEQFF. The CDR3 region has the DNA TGTGCCAGCAGCTTAGCGCGAGTGATCAATGAGCAGTTCTTC.

The table lists this clonotype with a few counts. The genes are TRBV7-4 and TRBJ1-1; TRBD1 matches at 7 bases. This CDR3 spans 14 amino acids. Germline CDR1 reads SGHVT; CDR2 reads SQSDAQ. Germline trimming cut 4 bases from V and 4 bases from J; bases unmatched to any gene: 6. The CDR3 region is CASSSPQGGTEAFF. The CDR3 nucleotides read TGTGCCAGCAGCTCCCCCCAGGGGGGCACTGAAGCTTTCTTT.

This chain uses TRBV5-1 with TRBJ2-5; D possibly corresponds to TRBD1 (5 bases). The CDR3 has 14 residues. Trimming took 4 bases from V and 1 from J, leaving 11 bases between them. From germline, CDR1 is SGHRS and CDR2 YFSETQ. DNA of the CDR3: TGCGCCAGCAGCCACCTGACAGCCCAAGAGACCCAGTACTTC. Its translation: CASSHLTAQETQYF.

This clonotype was counted between two and nine times. The chain couples TRBV7-9 to TRBJ2-1; 10 bases agree with TRBD1. V was pared by 6 bases and J by 5 bases, with 7 bases of the junction left unmatched. The V gene's germline CDR1 is SEHNR and CDR2 FQNEAQ (reference sequence). This CDR3 region has 15 residues. The CDR3, as DNA: TGTGCCAGCAGTTTTACCGGGACAGGGGACAATGAGCAGTTCTTC. As protein: CASSFTGTGDNEQFF.

This clonotype turned up a few times. The rearrangement joins TRBV29-1 to TRBJ2-5, with 7 bases lining up with TRBD1. Germline loops: CDR1 SQVTM, CDR2 ANQGSEA. The V and J ends lost 5 bases and 4 bases, in that order; junction bases with no gene match: 7. The CDR3 is made up of 13 amino acids. CDR3 DNA sequence: TGCAGCGTTCTCGAGGGGGCTGGAGAGACCCAGTACTTC. As protein: CSVLEGAGETQYF.

The chain has TRBV12-3 or TRBV12-4 and TRBJ2-3; 13 positions match TRBD2. This CDR3 contains 22 residues. Trimming removed 5 bases from V and 0 bases from J; junction bases left unmatched: 20. This CDR3 is CASSGLAGDPPVEEDSTDTQYF. Here the CDR3 DNA reads TGTGCCAGCAGTGGACTAGCGGGGGACCCGCCTGTCGAAGAGGATAGCACAGATACGCAGTATTTT.

The rearrangement uses TRBV4-1 and TRBJ1-3; TRBD1 is a possible D gene (5 bases). The germline gives CDR1 MGHRA, CDR2 YSYEKL. Trimming left V 0 bases short and J 2 bases short, with 14 bases between. There are 17 residues in the CDR3. The CDR3 sequence is CASSQDSARDAGNTIYF. As DNA, the CDR3 is TGCGCCAGCAGCCAAGATTCGGCCAGGGACGCTGGAAACACCATATATTTT.

Only one count was recorded for this clonotype. The chain uses TRBV12-3 or TRBV12-4 and TRBJ1-2; 9 nucleotides match TRBD1. V shed 5 bases, J shed 4 bases, and the junction held 8 bases outside the gene matches. This CDR3 is 15 amino acids long. The CDR3: CASSVGQGNPYGYTF. The CDR3 DNA sequence: TGTGCCAGCAGTGTGGGACAGGGAAACCCCTATGGCTACACCTTC.

The chain couples TRBV12-3 or TRBV12-4 to TRBJ1-3; D remains unclear. Trimming removed 0 bases at V and 4 bases at J, with 7 bases between. The CDR3 consists of 14 residues. CDR3 bases: TGTGCCAGCAGTTTAGCCCCATCCGGAAACACCATATATTTT. Protein: CASSLAPSGNTIYF.

This clonotype was detected only a few times. The rearrangement links TRBV7-9 to TRBJ2-7; no definite D call. Germline-derived CDR1 and CDR2 are SEHNR and FQNEAQ (reference sequence). Between the trimmed V and J ends, which lost 4 bases and 2 bases, there was a span of 12 bases. CDR3 length: 14 residues. CDR3 sequence (DNA): TGTGCCAGCAGCTCCCCCAACGGCCCCTACGAGCAGTACTTC. Amino acid sequence: CASSSPNGPYEQYF.

Note on this clonotype: The final CDR3 position lacks the conserved phenylalanine or tryptophan, pointing to a likely read error. The CDR3 nucleotides are TGTGCCAGCAGGATGTATACCACGGAAGCTTTCTTA. This sequence encodes CASRMYTTEAFL. The V gene is TRBV2, the J gene TRBJ1-1; no clear D gene. The V end lost 6 bases, the J end lost 8 bases, and 13 bases lay between the germline ends. Per the germline V gene, CDR1 is SNHLY and CDR2 is FYNNEI. The CDR3 loop spans 12 amino acids.

This clonotype was counted a single time. The junction and the germline gene differ at one end; a read error may be behind it. The J gene is TRBJ2-1, the V gene TRBV27; possibly TRBD1 for D (8 bases). The germline V gene encodes CDR1 MNHEY and CDR2 SMNVEV (reference sequence). This CDR3 contains 15 residues. The CDR3 here is CASSVTGGGYHEQFF. The CDR3 DNA is TGTGCCAGCAGCGTTACAGGGGGGGGCTACCATGAGCAGTTCTTC.

This clonotype was observed a handful of times. This chain connects TRBV25-1 to TRBJ2-3; D is unresolved. CDR3 size: 14 residues. Germline V gene sequence: CDR1 MGHDK, CDR2 SYGVNS. The V gene lost 1 base and the J gene lost 3 bases, with 8 bases spanning the gap. CDR3 sequence: CASSEWSLTDTQYF. DNA of the CDR3: TGTGCCAGCAGTGAATGGTCTTTGACAGATACGCAGTATTTT. The complete variable domain, with remaining parts taken from reference TRBV25-1 and TRBJ2-3, reads EADIYQTPRYLVIGTGKKITLECSQTMGHDKMYWYQQDPGMELHLIHYSYGVNSTEKGDLSSESTVSRIRTEHFPLTLESARPSHTSQYLCASSEWSLTDTQYFGPGTRLTVL.